The 21 T cell receptor beta chains below come from one sample, sequenced in a study of blood T cell repertoires in COVID-19. Generated by immunoSEQ multiplex PCR, the TCRdb table keeps only in-frame clones and is missing some. Among approximately 300,000 clones listed, roughly 85% were seen once. The sequenced sample consisted of PBMCs or T cells enriched from blood (not recorded which). The receptors come from a woman in her twenties or thirties who had been exposed to COVID-19.

This clone was counted a single time. The chain links TRBV6-5 to TRBJ1-2; D remains unclear. Germline V lookup: CDR1 MNHEY, CDR2 SVGAGI. This CDR3 is 13 amino acids long. The germline V and J ends were trimmed by 2 bases and 4 bases, with 8 bases remaining between them. The CDR3 loop reads CASSYPGGYGYTF. In DNA form, the CDR3 reads TGTGCCAGCAGTTACCCCGGAGGCTATGGCTACACCTTC.

The chain uses TRBV19 and TRBJ1-5; 8 bases fit TRBD1. CDR3 length: 15 residues. Germline V CDR1 and CDR2: LNHDA, SQIVND (reference sequence). V trimming: 4 bases; J trimming: 5 bases; junction bases outside the gene matches: 7. The CDR3 here is CASSREGQEDQPQHF. The CDR3 DNA reads TGTGCCAGTAGTAGAGAGGGACAGGAGGATCAGCCCCAGCATTTT.

This clone was counted at least ten times. Other DNA sequences in this specimen translate into the identical CDR3. The J gene is TRBJ1-1, the V gene TRBV27, with D possibly TRBD1 on 5 matching bases. The germline CDR1 and CDR2 sequences are MNHEY and SMNVEV (reference sequence). Trimming took off 0 bases at V and 3 bases at J, with 14 bases between the two ends. The CDR3 length is 16 residues. DNA for the CDR3: TGTGCCAGCAGTTTATCGGGGCGTGGAGGGGACACTGAAGCTTTCTTT. It codes for CASSLSGRGGDTEAFF.

V and J are TRBV7-2 and TRBJ1-5; D is perhaps TRBD1 (6 bases). This CDR3 contains 16 residues. Germline CDR1 reads SGHTA; CDR2 reads FQGNSA. Trimming left V 5 bases short and J 0 bases short, with 14 bases between. CDR3 bases: TGTGCCAGCAGCCCGCGAGGGACACTTAGCAATCAGCCCCAGCATTTT. Translation: CASSPRGTLSNQPQHF. Based on the CDR3 plus reference TRBV7-2 and TRBJ1-5, the full variable domain is GAGVSQSPSNKVTEKGKDVELRCDPISGHTALYWYRQSLGQGLEFLIYFQGNSAPDKSGLPSDRFSAERTGGSVSTLTIQRTQQEDSAVYLCASSPRGTLSNQPQHFGDGTRLSIL.

The chain combines TRBV7-9 with TRBJ2-7; tentatively, D is TRBD2 (6 bases). The CDR3 spans 13 residues. The ends were cut back, 5 bases at V and 6 bases at J, with 14 bases in the middle. Germline CDR1 and CDR2: SEHNR and FQNEAQ (reference sequence). CDR3 sequence: CASSLGAGIEQYF. The CDR3, as DNA: TGTGCCAGCAGCCTAGGGGCGGGGATCGAGCAGTACTTC.

This clone was counted once. The rearrangement links TRBV14 to TRBJ1-2; D gene uncertain. V shed 0 bases and J shed 5 bases, with 16 bases lying between them. There are 16 residues in the CDR3. In germline, CDR1 is SGHDN, CDR2 FVKESK. In nucleotides, the CDR3 is TGTGCCAGCAGCCAAGATCTCCGGGGAAGTTTTTATGGCTACACCTTC. Residues: CASSQDLRGSFYGYTF.

This chain links TRBV7-9 with TRBJ1-6; TRBD1 aligns across 9 bases. The CDR3 is 14 amino acids. CDR1 SEHNR and CDR2 FQNEAQ come from the germline V gene (reference sequence). V was clipped by 5 bases and J by 6 bases; unmatched bases: 2. CDR3 loop: CASSAGQGNSPLHF. Here the CDR3 DNA reads TGTGCCAGCAGCGCGGGACAGGGTAATTCACCCCTCCACTTT. Full variable domain (remainder filled in from reference TRBV7-9 and TRBJ1-6): DTGVSQNPRHKITKRGQNVTFRCDPISEHNRLYWYRQTLGQGPEFLTYFQNEAQLEKSRLLSDRFSAERPKGSFSTLEIQRTEQGDSAMYLCASSAGQGNSPLHFGNGTRLTVT.

CDR3 nucleotides: TGTGCCAGCAGCCTCGGGACAGGGGGCTCCGAGCAGTACTTC. This translates into CASSLGTGGSEQYF. The V and J genes are TRBV3-1 (or the pseudogene TRBV3-2) and TRBJ2-7; TRBD1 matches at 12 bases. The V gene end was trimmed by 4 bases and the J gene end by 6 bases; junction bases not matched to a gene: 4. Germline assignment: CDR1 LGHDT and CDR2 YNNKEL (reference sequence). This CDR3 has 14 residues.

The V gene is TRBV24-1, the J gene TRBJ2-3; D may be TRBD1 (5 bases). V was shortened by 5 bases and J by 0 bases, with 11 bases between the two germline ends. Germline V gene data show CDR1 as KGHDR and CDR2 as SFDVKD. The CDR3 spans 15 residues. DNA of the CDR3: TGTGCCACCAGTGTTGGACATACTAGCACAGATACGCAGTATTTT. It is translated as CATSVGHTSTDTQYF.

This clone was detected only once. J is TRBJ2-7 and V is TRBV9, with 11 bases identical to TRBD2. Trimming took 2 bases from V and 4 from J; bases not matched to a gene: 5. The length of the CDR3 is 15 residues. Germline CDR1 is SGDLS and CDR2 is YYNGEE. CDR3 residues: CASSVSTSGSYEQYF. The CDR3 DNA reads TGTGCCAGCAGCGTGAGTACTAGCGGGAGTTACGAGCAGTACTTC. Full variable domain (remainder filled in from reference TRBV9 and TRBJ2-7): DSGVTQTPKHLITATGQRVTLRCSPRSGDLSVYWYQQSLDQGLQFLIQYYNGEERAKGNILERFSAQQFPDLHSELNLSSLELGDSALYFCASSVSTSGSYEQYFGPGTRLTVT.

This chain uses TRBV5-1 with TRBJ2-7; D not certain. The CDR3 totals 12 residues. The germline V and J ends were trimmed by 0 bases and 5 bases, with 6 bases remaining between them. CDR1 is SGHRS, CDR2 YFSETQ, per germline. The CDR3 reads CASSLGVNEQYF. Written as DNA, the CDR3 is TGCGCCAGCAGCTTGGGAGTGAACGAGCAGTACTTC.

This rearrangement joins TRBV4-2 to TRBJ2-3; 12 nucleotides agree with TRBD2. CDR1 and CDR2 from the germline V gene are LGHNA and YNFKEQ. The CDR3 has 18 residues. V trimming: 2 bases; J trimming: 4 bases; junction bases outside the gene matches: 10. CDR3 DNA sequence: TGTGCCAGCAGCCAAACTGGCGGACTAGCGGGACCCGCAGATACGCAGTATTTT. Protein: CASSQTGGLAGPADTQYF.

The chain carries TRBV29-1 and TRBJ1-1; TRBD1 matches at 10 bases. Germline V gene sequence: CDR1 SQVTM, CDR2 ANQGSEA. This CDR3 has 17 amino acids. V trimming: 6 bases; J trimming: 1 base; junction bases outside the gene matches: 14. As DNA, the CDR3 is TGCAGCGTGGTATCCGGGACAGGGGAAATTAGGAACACTGAAGCTTTCTTT. It yields the protein CSVVSGTGEIRNTEAFF.

This sequence joins TRBV18 and TRBJ2-3; 7 positions agree with TRBD1. The CDR3 covers 16 residues. V gave up 2 bases and J gave up 5 bases; unmatched junction bases: 10. Germline V gene lookup returns CDR1 KGHSH and CDR2 LQKENI. This CDR3 reads CASSPDSGGLLDTQYF. DNA for the CDR3: TGTGCCAGCTCACCAGACTCAGGGGGATTGTTAGATACGCAGTATTTT.

This sequence joins TRBV7-8 and TRBJ2-3; 7 nucleotides match TRBD2. The ends lost 5 bases at V and 1 base at J; junction bases unmatched: 9. This CDR3 contains 16 residues. Germline V gene data show CDR1 as SGHVS and CDR2 as FQNEAQ. The CDR3 region is CASSKFLAAGTDTQYF. The CDR3 region has the DNA TGTGCCAGCAGCAAGTTTCTAGCGGCTGGCACAGATACGCAGTATTTT.

This rearrangement joins TRBV7-8 to TRBJ1-5; D remains ambiguous. The V and J ends lost 2 bases and 1 base respectively, with 6 bases between them. The CDR3 runs 14 residues. Germline V gene sequence: CDR1 SGHVS, CDR2 FQNEAQ. CDR3 region: CASSLLVSNQPQHF. CDR3 DNA sequence: TGTGCCAGCAGCTTACTAGTGAGCAATCAGCCCCAGCATTTT.

The V gene is TRBV5-1, the J gene TRBJ1-2; TRBD1 matches 9 bases. Germline V gene data show CDR1 as SGHRS and CDR2 as YFSETQ. Trimming cost V 8 bases and J 2 bases; bases outside gene matches: 10. The CDR3 covers 15 residues. The CDR3 DNA is TGCGCCAGTAAACTGACCGGGACAGGGAACTATGGCTACACCTTC. This sequence encodes CASKLTGTGNYGYTF.

This clone is a singleton in its sample. This chain links TRBV12-5 with TRBJ1-2, with TRBD1 matching 8 bases. Trimming cost V 5 bases and J 0 bases; bases outside gene matches: 5. CDR1 is LGHNT and CDR2 is FRNRAP in the germline V gene. CDR3 size: 15 residues. This chain's CDR3 is CASGGPGGANYGYTF. The CDR3 DNA is TGTGCTAGTGGTGGGCCAGGGGGCGCTAACTATGGCTACACCTTC.

The sample holds one count of this clone. This chain connects TRBV29-1 to TRBJ2-2; TRBD2 matches at 8 bases. The CDR3 loop spans 14 amino acids. CDR1 and CDR2 (germline): SQVTM, ANQGSEA. With V trimmed by 7 bases and J by 2 bases, 6 bases remained unmatched. The CDR3 DNA is TGCAGCGCCGGGAGGGGGATTAACACCGGGGAGCTGTTTTTT. Its translation is CSAGRGINTGELFF.

J is TRBJ1-2 and V is TRBV11-2; 7 nucleotides agree with TRBD1. The V segment lost 2 bases and the J segment 4 bases; nucleotides outside the gene matches: 7. Germline V gene sequence: CDR1 SGHAT, CDR2 FQNNGV. This CDR3 contains 15 residues. For the CDR3, the DNA is TGTGCCAGCAGCTTAATATTGGGACAGCTCTATGGCTACACCTTC. Translation gives CASSLILGQLYGYTF.

The V and J genes are TRBV2 and TRBJ2-1; the match to TRBD2 covers 11 bases. Germline CDR1 and CDR2: SNHLY and FYNNEI. The J segment lost 7 bases and the V segment lost 6 bases, leaving 8 bases of the junction unmatched. This CDR3 contains 15 residues. Here the CDR3 reads CASSVLAGDNNEQFF. CDR3 DNA sequence: TGTGCCAGCAGCGTACTAGCGGGAGATAATAATGAGCAGTTCTTC.